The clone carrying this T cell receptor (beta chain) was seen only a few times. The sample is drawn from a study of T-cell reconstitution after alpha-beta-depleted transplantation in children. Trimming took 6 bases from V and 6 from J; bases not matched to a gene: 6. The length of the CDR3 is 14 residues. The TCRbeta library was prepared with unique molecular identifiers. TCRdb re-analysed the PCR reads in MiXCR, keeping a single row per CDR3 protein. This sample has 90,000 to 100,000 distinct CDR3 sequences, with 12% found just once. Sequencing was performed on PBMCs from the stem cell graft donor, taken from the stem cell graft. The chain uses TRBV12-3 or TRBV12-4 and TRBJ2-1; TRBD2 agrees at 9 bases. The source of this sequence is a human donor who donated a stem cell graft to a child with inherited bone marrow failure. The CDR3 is CASRIGTSFNEQFF. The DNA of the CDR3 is TGTGCCAGCAGGATCGGGACTAGCTTCAATGAGCAGTTCTTC.